This T cell receptor (beta chain) stems from a study of T cells in Graves' hyperthyroidism and ophthalmopathy. The V and J ends lost 4 bases and 5 bases, in that order; junction bases with no gene match: 7. From germline, CDR1 is SGHRS and CDR2 YFSETQ. The length of the CDR3 is 14 residues. RNA transcripts gave rise to amplified TCR beta CDR3 regions. A set of HTBI primers served as the primers for a first-round RT-PCR of the TCR CDR3. MiXCR was run by TCRdb on the multiplex PCR reads, yielding one entry per CDR3 protein. The top ten clones hold approximately 13% of a sample with fewer than 500,000 distinct CDR3 sequences, about 15% of them seen once.

The sequence came from a young man with Graves' ophthalmopathy. The rearrangement uses TRBV5-1 and TRBJ2-5; TRBD1 aligns across 8 bases. Sequencing input: blood. The CDR3 loop reads CASSTQGAWETQYF. CDR3 DNA sequence: TGCGCCAGCAGCACCCAGGGGGCTTGGGAGACCCAGTACTTC.